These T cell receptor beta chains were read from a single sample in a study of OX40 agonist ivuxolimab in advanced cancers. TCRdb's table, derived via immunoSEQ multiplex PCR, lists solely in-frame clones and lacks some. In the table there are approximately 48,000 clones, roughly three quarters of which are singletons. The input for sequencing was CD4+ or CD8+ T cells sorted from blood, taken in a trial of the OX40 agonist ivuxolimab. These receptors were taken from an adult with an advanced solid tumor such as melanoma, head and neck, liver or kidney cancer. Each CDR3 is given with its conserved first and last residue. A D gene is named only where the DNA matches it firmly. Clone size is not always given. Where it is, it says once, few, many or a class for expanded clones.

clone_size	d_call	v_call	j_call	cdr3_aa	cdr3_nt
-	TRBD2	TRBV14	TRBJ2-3	CASSQDWASGGADTQYF	TGTGCCAGCAGCCAAGATTGGGCTAGCGGGGGGGCAGATACGCAGTATTTT
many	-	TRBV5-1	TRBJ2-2	CASSLGHRVNTGELFF	TGCGCCAGCAGCTTGGGGCACAGGGTGAATACCGGGGAGCTGTTTTTT
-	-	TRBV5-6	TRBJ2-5	CASSFFSGTDSQETQYF	TGTGCCAGCAGCTTTTTTTCCGGGACGGATTCCCAAGAGACCCAGTACTTC
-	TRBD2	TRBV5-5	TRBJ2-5	CASSSRLAGNQETQYF	TGTGCCAGCAGCTCAAGACTAGCGGGGAATCAAGAGACCCAGTACTTC
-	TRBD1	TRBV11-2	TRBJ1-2	CASSPGTEYGYTF	TGTGCCAGCAGCCCAGGGACAGAATATGGCTACACCTTC
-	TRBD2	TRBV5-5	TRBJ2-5	CASSLALADQETQYF	TGTGCCAGCAGCTTGGCCCTAGCGGATCAAGAGACCCAGTACTTC
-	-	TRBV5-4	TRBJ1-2	CASSTRDASKINYGYTF	TGTGCCAGCAGCACCCGGGACGCATCTAAGATTAACTATGGCTACACCTTC
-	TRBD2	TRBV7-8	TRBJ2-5	CASSLGGLAGETQYF	TGTGCCAGCAGCTTAGGAGGACTAGCAGGAGAGACCCAGTACTTC
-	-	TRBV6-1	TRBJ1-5	CASSEAGGGHQPQHF	TGTGCCAGCAGTGAAGCGGGGGGGGGACATCAGCCCCAGCATTTT
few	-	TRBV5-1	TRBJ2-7	CASSPAEVSSYEQYF	TGCGCCAGCAGCCCGGCAGAGGTAAGCTCCTACGAGCAGTACTTC
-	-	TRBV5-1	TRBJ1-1	CASSSGVYTTEAFF	TGCGCCAGCAGCTCAGGGGTATATACTACTGAAGCTTTCTTT
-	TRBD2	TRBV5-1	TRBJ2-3	CASSFSGGATDTQYF	TGCGCCAGCAGCTTCAGCGGGGGGGCAACAGATACGCAGTATTTT
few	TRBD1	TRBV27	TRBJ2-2	CASSPHRGQGVGELFF	TGTGCCAGCAGTCCCCACAGGGGGCAAGGTGTCGGGGAGCTGTTTTTT
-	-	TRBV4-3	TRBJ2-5	CASSLWRGETQYF	TGCGCCAGCAGCCTGTGGCGCGGGGAGACCCAGTACTTC
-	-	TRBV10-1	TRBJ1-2	CASSEAGRPDGYTF	TGCGCCAGCAGTGAGGCGGGACGGCCCGACGGCTACACCTTC
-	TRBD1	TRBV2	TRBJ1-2	CASSGQGASYGYTF	TGTGCCAGCAGCGGACAGGGTGCCAGCTATGGCTACACCTTC
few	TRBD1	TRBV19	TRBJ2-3	CASSRDRVIDTQYF	TGTGCCAGTAGCCGGGACAGGGTGATAGATACGCAGTATTTT
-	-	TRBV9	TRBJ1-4	CASSVVGSNEKLFF	TGTGCCAGCAGCGTAGTCGGGAGCAATGAAAAACTGTTTTTT
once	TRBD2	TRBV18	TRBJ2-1	CASAPGLDGNEQFF	TGTGCCAGCGCTCCGGGACTAGATGGCAATGAGCAGTTCTTC
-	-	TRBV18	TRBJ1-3	CASSPPGAFGNTIYF	TGTGCCAGCTCACCACCCGGGGCGTTTGGAAACACCATATATTTT
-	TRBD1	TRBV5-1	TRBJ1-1	CASSKGQGNTEAFF	TGCGCCAGCAGCAAAGGACAGGGAAACACTGAAGCTTTCTTT
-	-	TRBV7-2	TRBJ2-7	CASSLDGRRRNF	TGTGCCAGCAGCTTAGATGGGCGTCGTCGAAACTTC
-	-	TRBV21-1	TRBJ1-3	CASRKQGARNTIYF	TGTGCCAGCAGGAAACAGGGGGCGCGAAACACCATATATTTT
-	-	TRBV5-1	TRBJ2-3	CASSLGGVPTDTQYF	TGCGCCAGCAGCTTGGGTGGGGTCCCCACAGATACGCAGTATTTT
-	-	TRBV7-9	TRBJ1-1	CASSRSYRTDANTEAFF	TGTGCCAGCAGCCGGTCGTACAGAACTGATGCGAACACTGAAGCTTTCTTT
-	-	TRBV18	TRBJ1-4	CASSMSAGNEKLFF	TGTGCCAGCTCAATGTCGGCCGGTAATGAAAAACTGTTTTTT
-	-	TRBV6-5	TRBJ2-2	CASSYSIWGVGELFF	TGTGCCAGCAGTTACTCGATATGGGGGGTAGGGGAGCTGTTTTTT
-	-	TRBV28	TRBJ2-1	CASRSRQLRNEQFF	TGTGCCAGCAGGTCAAGACAGTTAAGGAATGAGCAGTTCTTC